This TCR beta chain was documented in a study of CD8 T cells in ankylosing spondylitis. J lost 5 bases, V lost 3 bases, and 5 bases had no gene match. Germline assignment: CDR1 KGHSH and CDR2 LQKENI. The CDR3 is 14 residues long. This clonotype was found a few times. Antigen specificity is unknown. Overall study results and limits: According to the report, clones linked to the disease were significantly enriched in matched synovial fluid samples taken from ankylosing spondylitis patients.

MiXCR, run by TCRdb on the 5' RACE reads, gives a single entry per CDR3 protein. The table has around 150,000 distinct CDR3 sequences, 6% to 8.5% seen once. The chain links TRBV18 to TRBJ1-2, with TRBD1 identical over 8 bases. Sample: blood, either unsorted or a sorted T cell fraction (not recorded which). The source is a female donor with ankylosing spondylitis or in good health (not recorded which). CDR3 residues: CASSPDGTGYGYTF. Here the CDR3 DNA reads TGTGCCAGCTCACCTGATGGGACAGGTTATGGCTACACCTTC.